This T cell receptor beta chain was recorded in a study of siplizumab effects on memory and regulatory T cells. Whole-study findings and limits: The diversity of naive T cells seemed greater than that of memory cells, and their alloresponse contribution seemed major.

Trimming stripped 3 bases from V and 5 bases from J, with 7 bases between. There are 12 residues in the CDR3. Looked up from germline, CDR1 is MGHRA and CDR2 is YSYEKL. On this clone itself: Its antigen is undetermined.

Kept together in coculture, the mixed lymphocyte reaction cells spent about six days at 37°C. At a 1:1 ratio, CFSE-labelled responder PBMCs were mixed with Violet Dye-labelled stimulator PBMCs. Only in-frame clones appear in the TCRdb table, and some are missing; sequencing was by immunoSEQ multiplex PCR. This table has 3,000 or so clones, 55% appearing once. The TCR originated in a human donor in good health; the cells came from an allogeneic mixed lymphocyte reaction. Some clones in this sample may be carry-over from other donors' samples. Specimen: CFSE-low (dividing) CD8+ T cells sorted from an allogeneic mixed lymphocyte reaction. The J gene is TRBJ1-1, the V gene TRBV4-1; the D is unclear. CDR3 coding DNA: TGCGCCAGCAGCCAGCGCGGGACTGAAGCTTTCTTT. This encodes CASSQRGTEAFF.